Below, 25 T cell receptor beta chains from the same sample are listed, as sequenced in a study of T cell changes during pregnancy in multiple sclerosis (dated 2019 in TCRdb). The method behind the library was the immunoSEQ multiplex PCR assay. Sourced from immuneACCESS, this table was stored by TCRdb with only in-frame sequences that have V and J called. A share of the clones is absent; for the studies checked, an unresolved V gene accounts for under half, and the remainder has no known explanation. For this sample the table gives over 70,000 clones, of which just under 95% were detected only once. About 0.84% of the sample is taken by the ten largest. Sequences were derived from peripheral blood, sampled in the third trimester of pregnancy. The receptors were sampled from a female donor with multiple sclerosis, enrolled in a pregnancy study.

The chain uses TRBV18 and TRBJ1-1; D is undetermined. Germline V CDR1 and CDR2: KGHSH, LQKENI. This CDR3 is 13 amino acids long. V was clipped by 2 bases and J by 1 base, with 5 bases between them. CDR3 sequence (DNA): TGTGCCAGCTCACCAACCAGGAACACTGAAGCTTTCTTT. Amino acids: CASSPTRNTEAFF.

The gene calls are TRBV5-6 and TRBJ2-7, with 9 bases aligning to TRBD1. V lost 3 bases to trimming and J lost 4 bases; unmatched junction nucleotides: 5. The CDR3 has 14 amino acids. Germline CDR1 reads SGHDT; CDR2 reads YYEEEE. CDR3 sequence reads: CASSWTGVGYEQYF. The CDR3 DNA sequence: TGTGCCAGCAGCTGGACAGGGGTTGGGTACGAGCAGTACTTC.

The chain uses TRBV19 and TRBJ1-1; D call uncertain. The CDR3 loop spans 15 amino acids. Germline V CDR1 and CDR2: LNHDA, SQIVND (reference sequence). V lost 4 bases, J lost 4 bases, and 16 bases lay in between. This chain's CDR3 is CASSKGSSEGTEAFF. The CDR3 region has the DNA TGTGCCAGTAGTAAAGGTTCCAGCGAGGGCACTGAAGCTTTCTTT.

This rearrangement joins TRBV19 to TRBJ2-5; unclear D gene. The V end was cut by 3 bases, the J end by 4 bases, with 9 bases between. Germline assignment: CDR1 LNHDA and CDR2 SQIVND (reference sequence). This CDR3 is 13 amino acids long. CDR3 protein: CASSMSSGETQYF. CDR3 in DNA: TGTGCCAGTAGTATGAGTAGTGGAGAGACCCAGTACTTC.

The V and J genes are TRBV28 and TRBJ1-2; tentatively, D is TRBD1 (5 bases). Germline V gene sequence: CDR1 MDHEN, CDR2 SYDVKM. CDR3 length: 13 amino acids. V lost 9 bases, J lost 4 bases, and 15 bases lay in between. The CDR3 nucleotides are TGTGCCAGTTCCAGTACAGGCGCCTATGGCTACACCTTC. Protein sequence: CASSSTGAYGYTF.

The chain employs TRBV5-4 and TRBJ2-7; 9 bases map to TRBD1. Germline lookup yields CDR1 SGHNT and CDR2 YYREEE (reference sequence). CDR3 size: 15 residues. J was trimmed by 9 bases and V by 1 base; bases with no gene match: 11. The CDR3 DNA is TGTGCCAGCAGCTTGTGGGGACAGGGACCTCCGGGGCAGTACTTC. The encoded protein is CASSLWGQGPPGQYF.

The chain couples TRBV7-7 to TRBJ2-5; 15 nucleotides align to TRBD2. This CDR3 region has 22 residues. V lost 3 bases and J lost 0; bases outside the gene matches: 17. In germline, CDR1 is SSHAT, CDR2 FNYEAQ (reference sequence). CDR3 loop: CASSLGRQSGLAGGPYQETQYF. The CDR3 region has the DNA TGTGCCAGCAGCTTGGGGAGACAGAGCGGACTAGCGGGAGGGCCGTACCAAGAGACCCAGTACTTC.

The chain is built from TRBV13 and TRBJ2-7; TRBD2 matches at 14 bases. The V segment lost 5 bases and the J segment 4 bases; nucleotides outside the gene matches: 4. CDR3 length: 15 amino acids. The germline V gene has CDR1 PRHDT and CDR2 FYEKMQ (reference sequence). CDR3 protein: CASSMGLAGVYEQYF. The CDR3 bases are TGTGCCAGCAGCATGGGACTAGCGGGAGTGTACGAGCAGTACTTC.

CDR3 loop: CASSPLAGGDYNEQFF. As DNA, the CDR3 is TGTGCCAGCAGTCCCCTAGCGGGAGGGGATTACAATGAGCAGTTCTTC. The genes are TRBV27 and TRBJ2-1; 12 nucleotides line up with TRBD2. CDR1 is MNHEY, CDR2 SMNVEV, per germline (reference sequence). Trimming at V came to 5 bases and at J to 4 bases, leaving 6 bases not matched to a gene. This CDR3 is 16 amino acids long.

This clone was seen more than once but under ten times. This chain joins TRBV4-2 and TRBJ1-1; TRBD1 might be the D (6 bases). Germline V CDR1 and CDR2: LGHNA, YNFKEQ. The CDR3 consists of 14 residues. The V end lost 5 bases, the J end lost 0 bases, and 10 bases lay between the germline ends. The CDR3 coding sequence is TGTGCCAGCAGCTCAACAGGGATGAACACTGAAGCTTTCTTT. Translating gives CASSSTGMNTEAFF.

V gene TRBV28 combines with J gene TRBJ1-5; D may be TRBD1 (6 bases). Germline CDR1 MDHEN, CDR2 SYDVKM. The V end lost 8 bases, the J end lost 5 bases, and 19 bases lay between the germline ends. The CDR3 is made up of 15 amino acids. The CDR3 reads CASGLRDTNHQPQHF. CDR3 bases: TGTGCCAGCGGCCTCCGGGACACCAACCATCAGCCCCAGCATTTT.

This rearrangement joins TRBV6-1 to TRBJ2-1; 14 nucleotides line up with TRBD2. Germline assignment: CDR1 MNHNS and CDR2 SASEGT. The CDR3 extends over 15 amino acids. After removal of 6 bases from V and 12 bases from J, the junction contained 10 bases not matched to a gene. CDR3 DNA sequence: TGTGCCAGCAGGGGACATGGGACTAGCGGGAGTGCGCAGTTCTTC. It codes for CASRGHGTSGSAQFF.

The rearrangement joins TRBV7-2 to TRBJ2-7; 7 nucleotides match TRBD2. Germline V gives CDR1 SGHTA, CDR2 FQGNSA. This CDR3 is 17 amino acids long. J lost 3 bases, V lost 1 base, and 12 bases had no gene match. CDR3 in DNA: TGTGCCAGCAGCTTAGGGAGCGGGAACGTTGGGGGCTACGAGCAGTACTTC. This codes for CASSLGSGNVGGYEQYF.

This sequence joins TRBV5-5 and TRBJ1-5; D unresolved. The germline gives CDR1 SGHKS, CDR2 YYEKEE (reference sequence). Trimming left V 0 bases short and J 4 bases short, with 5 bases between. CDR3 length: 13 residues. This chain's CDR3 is CASSLDLNQPQHF. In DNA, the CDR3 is TGTGCCAGCAGCTTGGACTTAAATCAGCCCCAGCATTTT.

In DNA, the CDR3 is TGTGCCAGCAGCCACGGGGACAGGGTAGAGACCCAGTACTTC. It is translated as CASSHGDRVETQYF. This chain connects TRBV5-5 to TRBJ2-5; TRBD1 agrees at 9 bases. Per the germline V gene, CDR1 is SGHKS and CDR2 is YYEKEE (reference sequence). The CDR3 has 14 residues. The J segment lost 4 bases and the V segment lost 4 bases, leaving 5 bases of the junction unmatched.

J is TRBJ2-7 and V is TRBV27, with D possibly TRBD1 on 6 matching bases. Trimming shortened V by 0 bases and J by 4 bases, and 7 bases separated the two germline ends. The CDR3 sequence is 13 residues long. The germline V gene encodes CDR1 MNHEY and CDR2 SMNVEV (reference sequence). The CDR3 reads CASSLSRGYEQYF. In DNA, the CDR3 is TGTGCCAGCAGTTTATCGAGGGGGTACGAGCAGTACTTC.

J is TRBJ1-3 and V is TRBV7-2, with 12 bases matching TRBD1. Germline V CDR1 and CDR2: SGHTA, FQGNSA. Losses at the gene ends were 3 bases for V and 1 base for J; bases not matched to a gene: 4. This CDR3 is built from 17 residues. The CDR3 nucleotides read TGTGCCAGCAGCTTGAGGGGACAGGGGGCGTCTGGAAACACCATATATTTT. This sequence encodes CASSLRGQGASGNTIYF.

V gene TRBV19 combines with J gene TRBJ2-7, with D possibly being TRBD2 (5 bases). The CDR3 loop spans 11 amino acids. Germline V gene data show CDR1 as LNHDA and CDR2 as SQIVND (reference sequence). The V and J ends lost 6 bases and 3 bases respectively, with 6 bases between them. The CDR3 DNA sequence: TGTGCCAGTAGGAGGGACTACGAGCAGTACTTC. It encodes CASRRDYEQYF. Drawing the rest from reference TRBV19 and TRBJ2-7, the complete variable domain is DGGITQSPKYLFRKEGQNVTLSCEQNLNHDAMYWYRQDPGQGLRLIYYSQIVNDFQKGDIAEGYSVSREKKESFPLTVTSAQKNPTAFYLCASRRDYEQYFGPGTRLTVT.

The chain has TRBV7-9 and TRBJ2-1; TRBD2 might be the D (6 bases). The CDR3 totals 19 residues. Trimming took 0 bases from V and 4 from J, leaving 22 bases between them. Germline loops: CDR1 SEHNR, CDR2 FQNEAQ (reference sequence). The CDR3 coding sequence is TGTGCCAGCAGCTTAGCGCATCTCCCCCCATTGGAGGGGTACAATGAGCAGTTCTTC. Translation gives CASSLAHLPPLEGYNEQFF.

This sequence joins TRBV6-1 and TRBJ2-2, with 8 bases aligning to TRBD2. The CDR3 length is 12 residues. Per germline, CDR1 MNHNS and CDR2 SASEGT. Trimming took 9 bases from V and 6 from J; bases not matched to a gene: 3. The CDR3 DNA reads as TGTGCCAGTGAGCGGGAGTCCGGGGAGCTGTTTTTT. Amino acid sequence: CASERESGELFF.

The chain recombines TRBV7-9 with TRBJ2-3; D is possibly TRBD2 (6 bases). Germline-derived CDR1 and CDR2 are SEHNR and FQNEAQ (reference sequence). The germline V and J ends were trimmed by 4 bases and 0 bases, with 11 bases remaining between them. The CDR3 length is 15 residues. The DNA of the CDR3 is TGTGCCAGCAGCTGGGGGACTTCTAGCACAGATACGCAGTATTTT. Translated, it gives CASSWGTSSTDTQYF.

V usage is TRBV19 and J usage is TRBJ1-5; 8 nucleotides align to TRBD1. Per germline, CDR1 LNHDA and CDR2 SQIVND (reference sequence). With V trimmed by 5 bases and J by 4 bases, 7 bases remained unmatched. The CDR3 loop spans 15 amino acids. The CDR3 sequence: CASSQGARGNQPQHF. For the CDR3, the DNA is TGTGCCAGTAGTCAGGGGGCGCGGGGGAATCAGCCCCAGCATTTT.

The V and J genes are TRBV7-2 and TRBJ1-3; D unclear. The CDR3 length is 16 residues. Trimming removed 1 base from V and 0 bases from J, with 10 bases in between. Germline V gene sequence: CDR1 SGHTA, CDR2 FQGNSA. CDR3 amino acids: CASSLGLRGSGNTIYF. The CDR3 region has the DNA TGTGCCAGCAGCTTAGGGCTCCGCGGCTCTGGAAACACCATATATTTT.

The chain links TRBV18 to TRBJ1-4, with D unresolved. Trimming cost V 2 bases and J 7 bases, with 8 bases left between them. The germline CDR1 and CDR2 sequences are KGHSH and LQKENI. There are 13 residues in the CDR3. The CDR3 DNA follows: TGTGCCAGCTCACCAGGAGTAGGTGAAAAACTGTTTTTT. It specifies CASSPGVGEKLFF.

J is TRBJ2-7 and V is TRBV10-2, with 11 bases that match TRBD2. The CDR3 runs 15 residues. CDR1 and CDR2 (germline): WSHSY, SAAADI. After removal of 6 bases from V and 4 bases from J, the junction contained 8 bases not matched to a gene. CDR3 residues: CASRPVAGGPYEQYF. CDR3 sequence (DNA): TGCGCCAGCAGACCCGTAGCGGGAGGGCCTTACGAGCAGTACTTC.